The present T cell receptor beta chain was sequenced within a study of T cells in Graves' hyperthyroidism and ophthalmopathy. Findings of the study overall: Ophthalmopathy was model-predicted a median about 6 months pre-onset.

This clonotype was counted ten times or more. Its matching antigen is unknown. Amplified TCR beta CDR3 regions came from RNA transcripts. First-round RT-PCR with HTBI primers amplified the TCR CDR3 region. Each CDR3 protein is one row after TCRdb ran MiXCR on the multiplex PCR reads. In the table there are about 520,000 distinct CDR3 sequences, approximately 24% of which are singletons. The V end was cut by 1 base, the J end by 5 bases, with 11 bases between. The CDR3 runs to 13 residues. Germline assignment: CDR1 DFQATT and CDR2 SNEGSKA (reference sequence). This chain connects TRBV20-1 to TRBJ1-2; D is undetermined. This receptor was obtained from a woman aged 25 to 39 with Graves' ophthalmopathy. Sequencing was carried out using blood. This CDR3 reads CSARGTDWYGYTF. As DNA, the CDR3 is TGCAGTGCTAGAGGAACGGACTGGTATGGCTACACCTTC.